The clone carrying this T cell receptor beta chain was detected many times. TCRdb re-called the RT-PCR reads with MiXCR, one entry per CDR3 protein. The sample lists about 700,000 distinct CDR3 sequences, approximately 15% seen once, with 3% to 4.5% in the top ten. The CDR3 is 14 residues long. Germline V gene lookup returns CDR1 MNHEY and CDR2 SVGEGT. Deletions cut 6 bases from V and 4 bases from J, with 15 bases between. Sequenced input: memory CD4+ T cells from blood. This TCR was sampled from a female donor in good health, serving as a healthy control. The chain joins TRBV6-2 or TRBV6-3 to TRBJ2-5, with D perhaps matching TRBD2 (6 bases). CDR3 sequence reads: CASRVGTSVETQYF. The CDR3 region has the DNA TGTGCCAGCAGGGTCGGGACTTCGGTAGAGACCCAGTACTTC.